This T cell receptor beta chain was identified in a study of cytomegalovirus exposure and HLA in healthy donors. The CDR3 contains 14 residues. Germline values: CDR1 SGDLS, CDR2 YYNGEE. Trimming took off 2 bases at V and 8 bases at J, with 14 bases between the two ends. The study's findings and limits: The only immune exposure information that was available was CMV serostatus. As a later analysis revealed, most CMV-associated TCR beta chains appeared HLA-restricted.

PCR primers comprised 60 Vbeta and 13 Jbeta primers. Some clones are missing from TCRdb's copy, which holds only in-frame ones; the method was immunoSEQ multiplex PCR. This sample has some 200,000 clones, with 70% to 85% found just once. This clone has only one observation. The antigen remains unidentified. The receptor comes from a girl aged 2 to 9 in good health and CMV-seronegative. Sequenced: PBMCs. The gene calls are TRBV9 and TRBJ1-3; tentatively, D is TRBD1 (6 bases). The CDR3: CASSVTGLEDTIYF. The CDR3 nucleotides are TGTGCCAGCAGCGTCACAGGGTTGGAAGACACCATATATTTT.